A single sample is the source of the 7 T cell receptor beta chains below, sequenced in a study of a mutant IDH1 vaccine in newly diagnosed glioma. The antigens for these receptors are not known. Regarding time point: week 23, last vaccination. Vaccine doses each comprised 300 ug of mutant IDH1 20-mer peptide, with topical imiquimod. Measured with immunoSEQ multiplex PCR; TCRdb has only the in-frame clones, and not every one. The data show roughly 30,000 clones, with 88% seen just once and less than 3% held by the top ten. The starting material was PBMCs, obtained from a glioma patient whose treatment included an IDH1 peptide vaccine. Every receptor here comes from a man in his forties with glioma.

V gene TRBV6-1 combines with J gene TRBJ1-6, with 8 positions matching TRBD1. Germline V gives CDR1 MNHNS, CDR2 SASEGT. With 0 bases clipped from V and 13 bases from J, the junction kept 5 bases outside the gene matches. The CDR3 has 14 amino acids. CDR3 in amino acids: CASSEAGQAFPLHF. The CDR3 DNA follows: TGTGCCAGCAGTGAAGCGGGACAGGCTTTTCCCCTCCACTTT.

The chain combines TRBV5-4 with TRBJ2-4; D gene ambiguous. Trimming stripped 3 bases from V and 6 bases from J, with 4 bases between. The CDR3 sequence is 11 residues long. Per germline, CDR1 SGHNT and CDR2 YYREEE (reference sequence). The CDR3 DNA follows: TGTGCCAGCAGCTCACTAAACATTCAGTACTTC. Its protein product is CASSSLNIQYF.

Only a few counts were recorded for this clone. The chain uses TRBV2 and TRBJ1-2; 7 nucleotides align to TRBD1. V dropped 6 bases and J dropped 6; count of bases not matched to a gene: 7. There are 13 residues in the CDR3. CDR1 is SNHLY and CDR2 is FYNNEI in the germline V gene. CDR3: CASSPTGFHGYTF. As DNA, the CDR3 is TGTGCCAGCAGCCCGACAGGGTTCCATGGCTACACCTTC.

V usage is TRBV5-1 and J usage is TRBJ2-1; 11 bases fit TRBD2. The germline V gene encodes CDR1 SGHRS and CDR2 YFSETQ. Unmatched junction bases numbered 8, after V lost 0 bases and J lost 6 bases. This CDR3 has 17 residues. The CDR3 loop reads CASSLGGTGLAANEQFF. CDR3 in DNA: TGCGCCAGCAGCTTGGGAGGTACGGGACTAGCGGCCAATGAGCAGTTCTTC.

The chain is built from TRBV6-6 and TRBJ2-1; no firm D call. This CDR3 contains 13 residues. The V and J ends lost 6 bases and 8 bases respectively, with 14 bases between them. Germline V gene data show CDR1 as MNHNY and CDR2 as SVGAGI (reference sequence). This CDR3 is CASRPGPFDEQFF. The CDR3 DNA sequence: TGTGCCAGCAGGCCCGGGCCTTTCGATGAGCAGTTCTTC.

This clone was picked up a small number of times. The V gene is TRBV6-6, the J gene TRBJ1-2, with D possibly being TRBD1 (5 bases). CDR1 and CDR2 from the germline V gene are MNHNY and SVGAGI (reference sequence). V was cut by 2 bases and J by 4 bases, with 11 bases left in between. CDR3 length: 14 amino acids. CDR3 in DNA: TGTGCCAGCAGTTACGCAGGGTCAGGCTATGGCTACACCTTC. This sequence encodes CASSYAGSGYGYTF.

The chain has TRBV2 and TRBJ2-7; perhaps D is TRBD1 or TRBD2 (5 bases each). Looked up from germline, CDR1 is SNHLY and CDR2 is FYNNEI. The CDR3 contains 13 residues. V lost 6 bases, J lost 6 bases, and 15 bases lay in between. This CDR3 is CASRRDGLSEQYF. CDR3 bases: TGTGCCAGCAGACGGGACGGCTTAAGCGAGCAGTACTTC.